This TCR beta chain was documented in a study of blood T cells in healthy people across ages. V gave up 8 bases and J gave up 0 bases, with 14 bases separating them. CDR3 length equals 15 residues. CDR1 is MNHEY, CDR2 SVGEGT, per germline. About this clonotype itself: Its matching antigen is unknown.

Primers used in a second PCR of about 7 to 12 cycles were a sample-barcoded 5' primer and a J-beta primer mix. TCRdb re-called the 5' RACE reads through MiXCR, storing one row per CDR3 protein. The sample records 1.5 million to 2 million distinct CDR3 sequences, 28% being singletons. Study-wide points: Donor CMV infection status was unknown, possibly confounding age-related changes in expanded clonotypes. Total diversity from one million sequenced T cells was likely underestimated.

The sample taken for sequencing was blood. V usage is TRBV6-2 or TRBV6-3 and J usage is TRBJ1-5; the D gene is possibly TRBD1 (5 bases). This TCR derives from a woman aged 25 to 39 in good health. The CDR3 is CASLLGPNSNQPQHF. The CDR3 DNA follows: TGTGCCAGCCTTCTGGGACCTAATAGCAATCAGCCCCAGCATTTT.